These 31 T cell receptor beta chains were all obtained from the same sample, sequenced in a study of blood T cell repertoires in COVID-19. Data came from immunoSEQ multiplex PCR; TCRdb stores just in-frame clones and leaves some out. The table has fewer than 200,000 clones, approximately 85% seen once; the top ten hold approximately 1.1%. Sequenced sample: peripheral blood. The source of these receptors is a man between 60 and 75 years old who had recovered from COVID-19.

In its sample, this clone was seen once. V and J are TRBV19 and TRBJ1-5; the D gene is possibly TRBD1 (6 bases). Per germline, CDR1 LNHDA and CDR2 SQIVND (reference sequence). The CDR3 runs to 13 residues. V was pared by 11 bases and J by 4 bases, with 15 bases between. The CDR3 region is CAGSGVGNQPQHF. CDR3 in DNA: TGTGCCGGGTCAGGGGTTGGAAATCAGCCCCAGCATTTT. The full variable domain, in which reference TRBV19 and TRBJ1-5 provide the parts outside the CDR3, is DGGITQSPKYLFRKEGQNVTLSCEQNLNHDAMYWYRQDPGQGLRLIYYSQIVNDFQKGDIAEGYSVSREKKESFPLTVTSAQKNPTAFYLCAGSGVGNQPQHFGDGTRLSIL.

This clone was seen a handful of times. The chain links TRBV11-2 to TRBJ1-4, with 10 bases that match TRBD1. The CDR3 length is 15 residues. Germline-derived CDR1 and CDR2 are SGHAT and FQNNGV. Trimming removed 2 bases from V and 7 bases from J; junction bases left unmatched: 4. In nucleotides, the CDR3 is TGTGCCAGCAGCTTACTGGGACAGGGGAGTGAAAAACTGTTTTTT. It specifies CASSLLGQGSEKLFF.

CDR3 sequence reads: CASSIGTGGDYGYTF. The CDR3 DNA sequence: TGTGCCAGCAGCATCGGGACAGGGGGCGACTATGGCTACACCTTC. The genes are TRBV6-5 and TRBJ1-2; 12 bases fit TRBD1. From germline, CDR1 is MNHEY and CDR2 SVGAGI. With 6 bases clipped from V and 3 bases from J, the junction kept 5 bases outside the gene matches. The CDR3 runs 15 residues.

The V and J genes are TRBV10-3 and TRBJ1-3, with 7 bases aligning to TRBD1. V lost 2 bases, J lost 0 bases, and 4 bases stayed unmatched. CDR1 and CDR2 from the germline V gene are ENHRY and SYGVKD. This CDR3 comprises 16 residues. The CDR3 DNA sequence: TGTGCCATCAGTGAGGGACAGGTGAGCTCTGGAAACACCATATATTTT. It translates to CAISEGQVSSGNTIYF.

This chain uses TRBV6-5 with TRBJ1-1, with TRBD1 matching over 8 bases. V lost 6 bases and J lost 6; bases outside the gene matches: 9. The CDR3 extends over 14 amino acids. Germline loops: CDR1 MNHEY, CDR2 SVGAGI. The CDR3 is CASRYTGTGSEAFF. CDR3 nucleotide sequence: TGTGCCAGCAGATACACCGGGACAGGTTCTGAAGCTTTCTTT.

The chain combines TRBV5-6 with TRBJ2-7, with TRBD1 matching over 8 bases. CDR3 length: 14 residues. After removal of 5 bases from V and 0 bases from J, the junction contained 4 bases not matched to a gene. The germline V gene has CDR1 SGHDT and CDR2 YYEEEE. The CDR3 DNA sequence: TGTGCCAGCAGGAACAGGGGGAGCTCCTACGAGCAGTACTTC. It specifies CASRNRGSSYEQYF.

The J gene is TRBJ1-1, the V gene TRBV2; 8 bases align to TRBD1. Germline CDR1 SNHLY, CDR2 FYNNEI. CDR3 length: 14 residues. V lost 2 bases and J lost 5; bases outside the gene matches: 4. CDR3 protein: CASSEQGARTEAFF. CDR3 sequence (DNA): TGTGCCAGCAGTGAACAGGGGGCGAGGACTGAAGCTTTCTTT.

The V call is TRBV24-1, the J call TRBJ2-3, with 9 bases aligning to TRBD2. The CDR3 consists of 14 residues. J gave up 0 bases and V 10 bases, and 4 bases lay outside the gene matches. Germline V gene lookup returns CDR1 KGHDR and CDR2 SFDVKD. The CDR3 coding sequence is TGTGCCACTGCGACTAGCGGTAGCACAGATACGCAGTATTTT. Its translation is CATATSGSTDTQYF.

This clone was counted once. This chain links TRBV30 with TRBJ1-2; TRBD1 might be the D (6 bases). Trimming stripped 1 base from V and 8 bases from J, with 8 bases between. Looked up from germline, CDR1 is GTSNPN and CDR2 is SVGIG (reference sequence). This CDR3 comprises 11 residues. The CDR3 DNA sequence: TGTGCCTGGAGTGGGGGGCACGGCTACACCTTC. Encoded protein: CAWSGGHGYTF.

The V call is TRBV11-2, the J call TRBJ2-1; possibly TRBD1 for D (6 bases). The ends were cut back, 1 base at V and 8 bases at J, with 12 bases in the middle. This CDR3 has 14 amino acids. CDR1 is SGHAT and CDR2 is FQNNGV in the germline V gene. The CDR3 nucleotides are TGTGCCAGCAGCTTAGTCAGGGGAAGGGATGAGCAGTTCTTC. This translates into CASSLVRGRDEQFF.

V gene TRBV9 combines with J gene TRBJ2-5; D might be TRBD2 (6 bases). Trimming shortened V by 0 bases and J by 1 base, and 13 bases separated the two germline ends. The germline V gene encodes CDR1 SGDLS and CDR2 YYNGEE. The CDR3 is 16 amino acids. The CDR3 region is CASSVGGASVQETQYF. The CDR3 DNA follows: TGTGCCAGCAGCGTAGGAGGGGCTAGCGTCCAAGAGACCCAGTACTTC.

The chain combines TRBV5-4 with TRBJ1-2; TRBD1 agrees at 7 bases. The germline V gene encodes CDR1 SGHNT and CDR2 YYREEE (reference sequence). V gave up 3 bases and J gave up 4 bases; unmatched junction bases: 9. This CDR3 comprises 15 residues. The DNA of the CDR3 is TGTGCCAGCAGCTCTAACAGGGGTCGGGGCTATGGCTACACCTTC. It is translated as CASSSNRGRGYGYTF.

This clone was seen only a few times. This chain links TRBV25-1 with TRBJ2-5, with TRBD2 matching 13 bases. Losses at the gene ends were 4 bases for V and 5 bases for J; bases not matched to a gene: 13. The CDR3 extends over 18 amino acids. Germline CDR1 reads MGHDK; CDR2 reads SYGVNS. CDR3: CASSARLGTSGVRETQYF. CDR3 nucleotides: TGTGCCAGCAGTGCTCGGCTCGGGACTAGCGGGGTGAGGGAGACCCAGTACTTC.

CDR3 bases: TGCAGCGCAAGGACTAGCGGGAGCACAGATACGCAGTATTTT. This gives the protein CSARTSGSTDTQYF. The chain links TRBV29-1 to TRBJ2-3, with 11 bases that match TRBD2. The CDR3 is 14 amino acids. Germline V lookup: CDR1 SQVTM, CDR2 ANQGSEA. V was pared by 7 bases and J by 0 bases, with 3 bases of the junction left unmatched.

The chain combines TRBV6-5 with TRBJ2-7; D might be TRBD2 (5 bases). Germline V gives CDR1 MNHEY, CDR2 SVGAGI. V lost 7 bases, J lost 3 bases, and 13 bases lay in between. CDR3 length equals 13 residues. The CDR3 nucleotides are TGTGCCAGCAACTGGGGAGTAGGCTACGAGCAGTACTTC. Amino acid sequence: CASNWGVGYEQYF.

V gene TRBV4-3 combines with J gene TRBJ2-2, with 11 bases identical to TRBD2. J was trimmed by 4 bases and V by 8 bases; bases with no gene match: 12. Germline CDR1 is LGHNA and CDR2 is YSLEER. The length of the CDR3 is 17 residues. The CDR3 DNA sequence: TGCGCCAGCTCCGGTTTTAGCGGGGGGGCCAGCACCGGGGAGCTGTTTTTT. Its translation is CASSGFSGGASTGELFF.

This clone was detected once. The CDR3 here is CASSYQGSNEQFF. In nucleotides, the CDR3 is TGTGCCAGCAGTTATCAGGGTTCTAATGAGCAGTTCTTC. The rearrangement joins TRBV6-6 to TRBJ2-1, with D tentatively TRBD1 (5 bases). Germline V lookup: CDR1 MNHNY, CDR2 SVGAGI (reference sequence). This CDR3 is 13 amino acids long. V gave up 3 bases and J gave up 7 bases, with 10 bases separating them.

The chain carries TRBV6-6 and TRBJ1-2; 7 positions agree with TRBD1. Germline loops: CDR1 MNHNY, CDR2 SVGAGI (reference sequence). The CDR3 covers 15 residues. V shed 0 bases and J 4 bases; nucleotides not matched to a gene: 5. For the CDR3, the DNA is TGTGCCAGCAGTTACTCGGGGACAGATCCCTATGGCTACACCTTC. This codes for CASSYSGTDPYGYTF.

The gene calls are TRBV19 and TRBJ2-1; TRBD1 might be the D (5 bases). This CDR3 is built from 16 residues. Germline assignment: CDR1 LNHDA and CDR2 SQIVND (reference sequence). Trimming left V 1 base short and J 4 bases short, with 14 bases between. Written as DNA, the CDR3 is TGTGCCAGTAGTATAGGGCCCCAGGGATCTTACAATGAGCAGTTCTTC. Translation gives CASSIGPQGSYNEQFF.

This chain connects TRBV18 to TRBJ2-1; TRBD1 is a possible D gene (6 bases). This CDR3 is 14 amino acids long. Trimming took off 6 bases at V and 3 bases at J, with 12 bases between the two ends. The germline CDR1 and CDR2 sequences are KGHSH and LQKENI. In DNA, the CDR3 is TGTGCCAGCTCGGGGGCTACAGGCTACAATGAGCAGTTCTTC. Translating gives CASSGATGYNEQFF.

This clone has a count of ten or more. The chain recombines TRBV4-1 with TRBJ2-7; perhaps TRBD1 as D (5 bases). V was trimmed by 1 base and J by 8 bases, leaving 24 bases between them. The V gene's germline CDR1 is MGHRA and CDR2 YSYEKL. The CDR3 loop spans 17 amino acids. The CDR3 DNA follows: TGCGCCAGCAGCCAAGGCCCAGCCGCAGGGCACGCTAACAAGCAGTACTTC. Encoded protein: CASSQGPAAGHANKQYF.

V is TRBV5-1 and J is TRBJ2-2; 7 bases align to TRBD2. The trim removed 0 bases at V and 6 bases at J, leaving 8 bases unmatched. CDR1 is SGHRS, CDR2 YFSETQ, per germline. CDR3 length equals 16 residues. The DNA of the CDR3 is TGCGCCAGCAGCTTGGAGTGGGGGGGAATCCCCGGGGAGCTGTTTTTT. Amino acids: CASSLEWGGIPGELFF.

J is TRBJ2-1 and V is TRBV6-5; 7 bases align to TRBD1. CDR1 is MNHEY and CDR2 is SVGAGI in the germline V gene. The CDR3 covers 15 residues. The junction had 10 bases not matched to a gene; V was cut back by 5 bases and J by 6 bases. The CDR3 protein is CASSPPVSGGNEQFF. The CDR3 nucleotides read TGTGCCAGCAGTCCTCCGGTGTCAGGGGGCAATGAGCAGTTCTTC.

The chain uses TRBV7-6 and TRBJ1-3; no reliable D call. This CDR3 spans 16 amino acids. With 1 base removed from V and 0 bases from J, the gap between germline ends came to 10 bases. Germline V gene lookup returns CDR1 SGHVS and CDR2 FNYEAQ. In DNA, the CDR3 is TGTGCCAGCAGCTTAGGTGTCACCAGCTCTGGAAACACCATATATTTT. It translates to CASSLGVTSSGNTIYF.

This chain links TRBV27 with TRBJ2-7; 8 nucleotides line up with TRBD2. Germline V gene lookup returns CDR1 MNHEY and CDR2 SMNVEV (reference sequence). The CDR3 has 15 amino acids. The J segment lost 4 bases and the V segment lost 3 bases, leaving 8 bases of the junction unmatched. The CDR3 region is CASSFLSGGAYEQYF. The DNA of the CDR3 is TGTGCCAGCAGTTTTTTATCGGGGGGGGCTTACGAGCAGTACTTC.

This chain links TRBV28 with TRBJ2-3; D might be TRBD2 (6 bases). This CDR3 has 15 amino acids. Trimming cost V 6 bases and J 5 bases, with 18 bases left between them. The germline gives CDR1 MDHEN, CDR2 SYDVKM. DNA of the CDR3: TGTGCCAGCAGCCAACCGGGACTTCAGAGAGATACGCAGTATTTT. Its protein product is CASSQPGLQRDTQYF.

The chain joins TRBV19 to TRBJ1-2; D may be TRBD1 (5 bases). Trimming removed 6 bases at V and 4 bases at J, with 18 bases between. CDR1 LNHDA and CDR2 SQIVND come from the germline V gene (reference sequence). The CDR3 consists of 15 residues. The chain's CDR3 is CASRPSGREGYGYTF. The CDR3 DNA follows: TGTGCCAGTAGACCTAGTGGCAGGGAAGGCTATGGCTACACCTTC.

The chain joins TRBV11-1 to TRBJ2-1, with 7 nucleotides matching TRBD2. Germline CDR1 reads SGHAT; CDR2 reads FQDESV (reference sequence). There are 16 residues in the CDR3. The J segment lost 2 bases and the V segment lost 5 bases, leaving 9 bases of the junction unmatched. Written as DNA, the CDR3 is TGTGCCAGCAGCCCTGCCCAGCGGGGCGCCTACAATGAGCAGTTCTTC. Encoded protein: CASSPAQRGAYNEQFF.

This clone was seen more than once but under ten times. J is TRBJ1-6 and V is TRBV5-4; no definite D call. The CDR3 contains 14 residues. Trimming left V 7 bases short and J 8 bases short, with 16 bases between. Per germline, CDR1 SGHNT and CDR2 YYREEE (reference sequence). The CDR3 here is CASGISGSYSPLHF. The CDR3 DNA reads as TGTGCCAGCGGTATTTCCGGGTCTTATTCACCCCTCCACTTT.

V usage is TRBV24-1 and J usage is TRBJ1-2, with D possibly TRBD1 on 5 matching bases. Germline CDR1 reads KGHDR; CDR2 reads SFDVKD. The CDR3 length is 11 residues. Trimming cost V 8 bases and J 9 bases, with 12 bases left between them. As DNA, the CDR3 is TGTGCCACCACTCGACAGAGGCGCTACACCTTC. This codes for CATTRQRRYTF.

The genes are TRBV13 and TRBJ1-1; D possibly corresponds to TRBD1 (5 bases). With 1 base removed from V and 0 bases from J, the gap between germline ends came to 6 bases. This CDR3 is built from 14 residues. Germline V gives CDR1 PRHDT, CDR2 FYEKMQ (reference sequence). The CDR3 region is CASSLEGLNTEAFF. The CDR3 region has the DNA TGTGCCAGCAGCTTAGAGGGGTTGAACACTGAAGCTTTCTTT.